The TCR beta chain described here comes from a study of PD-L1 blockade in urothelial cancer. As for the study in general: Patients previously received 0 to 3 chemotherapy regimens.

Documented time point: peripheral blood 6 weeks after treatment start. The V end lost 6 bases, the J end lost 1 base, and 12 bases lay between the germline ends. Germline V gives CDR1 SEHNR, CDR2 FQNEAQ (reference sequence). CDR3 size: 14 residues. Each PCR received spiked synthetic TCR analog templates. This table comes from immunoSEQ multiplex PCR, and its TCRdb copy is limited to in-frame clones, with some not included. The sample contains about 130,000 clones, approximately 85% of which appear only once. This clonotype was obtained from a man aged 45-65 years with urothelial cancer. The chain joins TRBV7-9 to TRBJ1-1; no clear D gene. The source material was PBMCs, sampled around atezolizumab (anti-PD-L1) treatment. Here the CDR3 DNA reads TGTGCCAGCAGGGCCGGGATTTCGAACACTGAAGCTTTCTTT. Residues: CASRAGISNTEAFF.